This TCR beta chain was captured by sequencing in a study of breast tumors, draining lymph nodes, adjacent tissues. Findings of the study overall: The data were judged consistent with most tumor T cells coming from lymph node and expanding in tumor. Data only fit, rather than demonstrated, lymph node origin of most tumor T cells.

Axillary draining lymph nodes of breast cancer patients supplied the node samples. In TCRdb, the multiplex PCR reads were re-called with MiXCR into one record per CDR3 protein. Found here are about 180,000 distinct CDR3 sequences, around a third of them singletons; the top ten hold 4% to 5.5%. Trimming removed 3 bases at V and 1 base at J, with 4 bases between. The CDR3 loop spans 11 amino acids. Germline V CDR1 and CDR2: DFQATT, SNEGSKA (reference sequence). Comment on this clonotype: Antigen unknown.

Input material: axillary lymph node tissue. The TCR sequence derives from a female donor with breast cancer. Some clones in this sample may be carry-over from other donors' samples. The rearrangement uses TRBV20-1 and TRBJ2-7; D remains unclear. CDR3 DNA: TGCAGTGCTAGCAGGTCCTACGAGCAGTACTTC. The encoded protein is CSASRSYEQYF.